These 31 T cell receptor beta chains were sequenced from one sample in a study of T cell changes during pregnancy in multiple sclerosis. This table comes from immunoSEQ multiplex PCR, and its TCRdb copy is limited to in-frame clones, with some not included. There are 25,000 to 30,000 clones in the sample; approximately 89% occur only once, and approximately 6.8% lies in the top ten. The sequenced sample was CD8+ T cells from peripheral blood mononuclear cells, obtained after pregnancy. The receptors derive from a female donor with multiple sclerosis, enrolled in a pregnancy study.

This chain links TRBV6-5 with TRBJ1-5, with D possibly being TRBD1 (6 bases). Germline V gives CDR1 MNHEY, CDR2 SVGAGI. This CDR3 spans 15 amino acids. The V end lost 5 bases, the J end lost 5 bases, and 16 bases lay between the germline ends. The CDR3 DNA follows: TGTGCCAGCAGTCTACATCAGGGGACGGATCAGCCCCAGCATTTT. This encodes CASSLHQGTDQPQHF.

The CDR3 nucleotides are TGTGCCACCAGCAGAGGAACAGAAAACTACGAGCAGTACTTC. Its protein is CATSRGTENYEQYF. This chain joins TRBV15 and TRBJ2-7; D not certain. The CDR3 length is 14 residues. V was cut by 1 base and J by 3 bases, with 10 bases left in between. Per the germline V gene, CDR1 is LNHNV and CDR2 is YYDKDF (reference sequence).

The rearrangement joins TRBV4-1 to TRBJ2-1; 10 positions match TRBD1. The CDR3 covers 16 residues. The germline CDR1 and CDR2 sequences are MGHRA and YSYEKL. With V trimmed by 5 bases and J by 1 base, 5 bases remained unmatched. The CDR3, as DNA: TGCGCCAGCAGCTTGAGACAGGGGGCTTCCTACAATGAGCAGTTCTTC. The encoded protein is CASSLRQGASYNEQFF.

The chain links TRBV6-5 to TRBJ2-4, with 9 bases matching TRBD1. This CDR3 is 14 amino acids long. Germline trimming cut 5 bases from V and 4 bases from J; bases unmatched to any gene: 3. Germline CDR1 MNHEY, CDR2 SVGAGI. The chain's CDR3 is CASSTGTGKNIQYF. CDR3 coding DNA: TGTGCCAGCAGTACCGGGACAGGGAAAAACATTCAGTACTTC.

This chain uses TRBV5-6 with TRBJ2-3; 9 positions agree with TRBD2. In germline, CDR1 is SGHDT, CDR2 YYEEEE. The CDR3 is made up of 19 amino acids. V was pared by 0 bases and J by 2 bases, with 13 bases of the junction left unmatched. The CDR3 nucleotides read TGTGCCAGCAGCTTGGTTTCCGCGGGAGGGAGGGGCCCCACAGATACGCAGTATTTT. It is translated as CASSLVSAGGRGPTDTQYF. The full variable domain, completed using reference TRBV5-6 and TRBJ2-3, is DAGVTQSPTHLIKTRGQQVTLRCSPKSGHDTVSWYQQALGQGPQFIFQYYEEEERQRGNFPDRFSGHQFPNYSSELNVNALLLGDSALYLCASSLVSAGGRGPTDTQYFGPGTRLTVL.

The chain is built from TRBV27 and TRBJ1-1, with 10 bases lining up with TRBD1. Germline CDR1 is MNHEY and CDR2 is SMNVEV (reference sequence). Trimming at V came to 5 bases and at J to 4 bases, leaving 4 bases not matched to a gene. The CDR3 has 14 amino acids. The CDR3 sequence: CASSLDRGLTEAFF. The CDR3 DNA is TGTGCCAGCAGTCTAGACAGGGGGCTCACTGAAGCTTTCTTT.

The V gene is TRBV21-1, the J gene TRBJ2-1; the D call of TRBD1 is as the table states it, not checked on the DNA. TRBV21-1 is a documented pseudogene. The CDR3 has 14 residues. CDR3 in amino acids: CASSYRGYLNEQFF. CDR3 nucleotide sequence: TGTGCCAGCAGCTACAGGGGTTATTTGAATGAGCAGTTCTTC.

The chain combines TRBV9 with TRBJ1-2; TRBD1 is a possible D gene (6 bases). The CDR3 has 16 amino acids. Between the trimmed V and J ends, which lost 0 bases and 6 bases, there was a span of 18 bases. The germline CDR1 and CDR2 sequences are SGDLS and YYNGEE. The CDR3 here is CASSVERTGLLHGYTF. In DNA form, the CDR3 reads TGTGCCAGCAGCGTAGAACGAACAGGGCTTTTGCATGGCTACACCTTC.

The CDR3 DNA sequence: TGTGCCAGCGCCTCAACAGGGATCTCTGGGGCCAACGTCCTGACTTTC. It is translated as CASASTGISGANVLTF. The rearrangement uses TRBV2 and TRBJ2-6; TRBD1 is a possible D gene (6 bases). Germline V gene lookup returns CDR1 SNHLY and CDR2 FYNNEI. The CDR3 extends over 16 amino acids. Trimming left V 8 bases short and J 0 bases short, with 14 bases between.

The genes are TRBV7-2 and TRBJ2-7; D is possibly TRBD2 (5 bases). Germline V CDR1 and CDR2: SGHTA, FQGNSA. The CDR3 loop spans 16 amino acids. V shed 1 base and J shed 1 base, with 14 bases lying between them. The CDR3 protein is CASSLVRAEESYEQYF. The CDR3 DNA follows: TGTGCCAGCAGCTTAGTGCGAGCGGAGGAATCCTACGAGCAGTACTTC.

This clone has only one observation. This rearrangement joins TRBV27 to TRBJ2-3; TRBD2 might be the D (6 bases). Looked up from germline, CDR1 is MNHEY and CDR2 is SMNVEV (reference sequence). V was cut by 5 bases and J by 2 bases, with 17 bases left in between. The length of the CDR3 is 16 residues. In DNA form, the CDR3 reads TGTGCCAGCAGTCAAGTCACGGGACTTGACACAGATACGCAGTATTTT. This gives the protein CASSQVTGLDTDTQYF.

V usage is TRBV12-5 and J usage is TRBJ1-2, with D hard to call. Trimming left V 8 bases short and J 3 bases short, with 16 bases between. The germline CDR1 and CDR2 sequences are LGHNT and FRNRAP. The CDR3 extends over 14 amino acids. The CDR3 bases are TGTGCTAGTATAGATGCAGGATATCACTATGGCTACACCTTC. It specifies CASIDAGYHYGYTF.

The V call is TRBV6-4, the J call TRBJ1-4, with 7 bases lining up with TRBD1. V was pared by 4 bases and J by 3 bases, with 5 bases of the junction left unmatched. The germline V gene has CDR1 MRHNA and CDR2 SNTAGT. This CDR3 contains 15 residues. CDR3 amino acids: CASSATGEPNEKLFF. The DNA for the CDR3 is TGTGCCAGCAGTGCTACAGGGGAACCTAATGAAAAACTGTTTTTT.

CDR3 nucleotides: TGTGCCAGCAGCGTAGACGGACAGGGCTATGGCTACACCTTC. Translating it yields CASSVDGQGYGYTF. The rearrangement links TRBV9 to TRBJ1-2, with 8 nucleotides matching TRBD1. Trimming cost V 0 bases and J 4 bases; bases outside gene matches: 2. Germline values: CDR1 SGDLS, CDR2 YYNGEE. The CDR3 consists of 14 residues.

V gene TRBV9 combines with J gene TRBJ2-1, with D maybe TRBD2 (6 bases). The CDR3 totals 15 residues. The V gene lost 0 bases and the J gene lost 2 bases, with 9 bases spanning the gap. Per germline, CDR1 SGDLS and CDR2 YYNGEE. The DNA for the CDR3 is TGTGCCAGCAGCGTAGCCGGGAGCACCTACAATGAGCAGTTCTTC. Translated: CASSVAGSTYNEQFF.

The rearrangement uses TRBV7-9 and TRBJ2-3; D might be TRBD1 (5 bases). The V and J ends lost 5 bases and 2 bases respectively, with 8 bases between them. The CDR3 is made up of 13 amino acids. CDR1 and CDR2 from the germline V gene are SEHNR and FQNEAQ (reference sequence). For the CDR3, the DNA is TGTGCCAGCAGCGCGGACACCACAGATACGCAGTATTTT. Its protein product is CASSADTTDTQYF.

The chain is built from TRBV6-1 and TRBJ1-5, with 12 positions matching TRBD1. The J segment lost 6 bases and the V segment lost 10 bases, leaving 7 bases of the junction unmatched. This CDR3 contains 14 residues. In germline, CDR1 is MNHNS, CDR2 SASEGT. In DNA, the CDR3 is TGTGCCACGGGGACAGGGGGCGCCTCTCAGCCCCAGCATTTT. Protein: CATGTGGASQPQHF.

For the CDR3, the DNA is TGTGCCAGCAGCCATACAGGGAATCAGCCCCAGCATTTT. This sequence encodes CASSHTGNQPQHF. This chain connects TRBV6-5 to TRBJ1-5; possibly TRBD1 for D (6 bases). CDR1 and CDR2 (germline): MNHEY, SVGAGI. Trimming removed 6 bases from V and 4 bases from J, with 10 bases in between. The CDR3 contains 13 residues.

The genes are TRBV13 and TRBJ2-7; 13 bases map to TRBD2. The germline V gene has CDR1 PRHDT and CDR2 FYEKMQ (reference sequence). The CDR3 spans 14 residues. V lost 4 bases and J lost 7; bases outside the gene matches: 4. The DNA of the CDR3 is TGTGCCAGCAGCTGGACTAGCGGGAGCTGGGAGCAGTACTTC. Translating gives CASSWTSGSWEQYF.

J is TRBJ1-1 and V is TRBV29-1, with TRBD1 matching over 9 bases. The CDR3 runs 13 residues. CDR1 SQVTM and CDR2 ANQGSEA come from the germline V gene. J lost 3 bases, V lost 8 bases, and 7 bases had no gene match. The CDR3 region has the DNA TGCAGCTCCGGGGACAGGGAGTACACTGAAGCTTTCTTT. Encoded protein: CSSGDREYTEAFF.

This chain uses TRBV19 with TRBJ1-3; a weak D match, TRBD1 (6 bases). The CDR3 has 16 residues. V shed 5 bases and J shed 2 bases, with 16 bases lying between them. Germline V gene lookup returns CDR1 LNHDA and CDR2 SQIVND (reference sequence). CDR3 residues: CASSETGLRPGNTIYF. The CDR3 coding sequence is TGTGCCAGTAGTGAGACAGGCCTTCGGCCTGGAAACACCATATATTTT.

The rearrangement uses TRBV4-2 and TRBJ1-6; 8 nucleotides line up with TRBD1. Germline CDR1 and CDR2: LGHNA and YNFKEQ. Germline trimming cut 0 bases from V and 6 bases from J; bases unmatched to any gene: 4. The CDR3 length is 16 residues. The CDR3, as DNA: TGTGCCAGCAGCCAAGATCCGACAGGGGTTAATTCACCCCTCCACTTT. The encoded protein is CASSQDPTGVNSPLHF.

This chain uses TRBV5-1 with TRBJ2-7, with TRBD2 identical over 15 bases. This CDR3 contains 16 residues. CDR1 is SGHRS and CDR2 is YFSETQ in the germline V gene. Trimming cost V 7 bases and J 7 bases; bases outside gene matches: 12. CDR3 coding DNA: TGCGCCAGCTCGGGTCGAGGGACTAGCGGGAGGTTGGAGCAGTACTTC. Translating gives CASSGRGTSGRLEQYF.

V and J are TRBV9 and TRBJ2-2; D possibly corresponds to TRBD1 (5 bases). Between the trimmed V and J ends, which lost 2 bases and 2 bases, there was a span of 13 bases. The CDR3 contains 16 residues. CDR1 is SGDLS, CDR2 YYNGEE, per germline. The CDR3 DNA sequence: TGTGCCAGCAGCGTGTTCAGGGATACAAACACCGGGGAGCTGTTTTTT. Translation: CASSVFRDTNTGELFF.

The V gene is TRBV28, the J gene TRBJ2-7; TRBD1 is a possible D gene (5 bases). This CDR3 region has 14 residues. Germline CDR1 MDHEN, CDR2 SYDVKM. V gave up 7 bases and J gave up 6 bases, with 19 bases separating them. Here the CDR3 DNA reads TGTGCCAGCACACAGGAAGGGGTAGAACCCGAGCAGTACTTC. Its protein product is CASTQEGVEPEQYF. Based on the CDR3 plus reference TRBV28 and TRBJ2-7, the full variable domain is DVKVTQSSRYLVKRTGEKVFLECVQDMDHENMFWYRQDPGLGLRLIYFSYDVKMKEKGDIPEGYSVSREKKERFSLILESASTNQTSMYLCASTQEGVEPEQYFGPGTRLTVT.

V gene TRBV21-1 combines with J gene TRBJ2-7; TRBD1 was called by the table and not checked on the DNA. TRBV21-1 is reported as a pseudogene. This CDR3 has 14 amino acids. This chain's CDR3 is CASRKGLRFSEQYF. For the CDR3, the DNA is TGTGCCAGCAGAAAAGGGCTCAGGTTCTCCGAGCAGTACTTC.

The rearrangement links TRBV4-3 to TRBJ2-5; 9 nucleotides match TRBD1. The germline V gene encodes CDR1 LGHNA and CDR2 YSLEER. The CDR3 covers 15 residues. V lost 1 base to trimming and J lost 2 bases; unmatched junction nucleotides: 2. The CDR3 region has the DNA TGCGCCAGCAGCCAAGGGACAGGGGATCAAGAGACCCAGTACTTC. Translating gives CASSQGTGDQETQYF.

The J gene is TRBJ1-1, the V gene TRBV5-5; a possible D gene is TRBD1 (5 bases). Trimming cost V 0 bases and J 5 bases, with 14 bases left between them. Germline V gives CDR1 SGHKS, CDR2 YYEKEE (reference sequence). The CDR3 extends over 15 amino acids. CDR3 in amino acids: CASSLGGEDGTEAFF. DNA for the CDR3: TGTGCCAGCAGCTTGGGGGGGGAGGATGGGACTGAAGCTTTCTTT.

The chain is built from TRBV7-2 and TRBJ2-7, with D unresolved. V was cut by 5 bases and J by 3 bases, with 11 bases left in between. Germline V lookup: CDR1 SGHTA, CDR2 FQGNSA. The length of the CDR3 is 13 residues. CDR3: CASSPRRSYEQYF. DNA for the CDR3: TGTGCCAGCAGCCCCCGACGGAGCTACGAGCAGTACTTC. Drawing the rest from reference TRBV7-2 and TRBJ2-7, the complete variable domain is GAGVSQSPSNKVTEKGKDVELRCDPISGHTALYWYRQSLGQGLEFLIYFQGNSAPDKSGLPSDRFSAERTGGSVSTLTIQRTQQEDSAVYLCASSPRRSYEQYFGPGTRLTVT.

This sequence joins TRBV6-7 and TRBJ2-5; TRBD1 aligns across 7 bases. TRBV6-7 is annotated as an ORF whose role is uncertain. This CDR3 is 14 amino acids long. V lost 9 bases, J lost 2 bases, and 9 bases stayed unmatched. CDR3 region: CAREFTGAQETQYF. CDR3 coding DNA: TGTGCCAGAGAATTTACAGGGGCGCAAGAGACCCAGTACTTC.

V gene TRBV6-4 combines with J gene TRBJ2-1; 10 bases are shared with TRBD2. With 0 bases clipped from V and 8 bases from J, the junction kept 4 bases outside the gene matches. In germline, CDR1 is MRHNA, CDR2 SNTAGT. The CDR3 is made up of 15 amino acids. CDR3 protein: CASSDSGLATDEQFF. The CDR3 coding sequence is TGTGCCAGCAGTGACTCGGGACTAGCGACGGATGAGCAGTTCTTC.